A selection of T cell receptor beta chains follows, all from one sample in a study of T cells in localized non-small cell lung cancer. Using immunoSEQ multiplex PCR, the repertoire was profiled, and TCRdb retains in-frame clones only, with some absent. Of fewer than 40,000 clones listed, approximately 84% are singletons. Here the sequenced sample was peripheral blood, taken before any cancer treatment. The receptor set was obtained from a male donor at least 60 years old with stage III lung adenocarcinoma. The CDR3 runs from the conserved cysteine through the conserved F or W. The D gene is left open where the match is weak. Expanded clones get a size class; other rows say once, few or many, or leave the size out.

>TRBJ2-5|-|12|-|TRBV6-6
TGTGCCAGCAGTTCAGGGGTCGAGACCCAGTACTTC
CASSSGVETQYF
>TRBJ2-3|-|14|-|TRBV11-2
TGTGCCAGCAGCTTAGTCGGCACCCCAGATACGCAGTATTTT
CASSLVGTPDTQYF
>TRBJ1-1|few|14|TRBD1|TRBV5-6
TGTGCCAGCAGCTGGACAGGGTTGAACACTGAAGCTTTCTTT
CASSWTGLNTEAFF
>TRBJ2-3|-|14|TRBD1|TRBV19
TGTGCCACCCGGACAGGGGGATTGGCAGATACGCAGTATTTT
CATRTGGLADTQYF
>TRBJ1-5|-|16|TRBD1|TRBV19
TGTGCCAGTAGCAGGGGGGACACATATAGCAATCAGCCCCAGCATTTT
CASSRGDTYSNQPQHF
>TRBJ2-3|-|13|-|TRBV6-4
TGTGCCAGCAGTGACTCTCCAGATTCCCAACGGTATTTT
CASSDSPDSQRYF
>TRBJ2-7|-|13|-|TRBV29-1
TGCAGCGCCGGTCGGAGGGCGCTCTACGAGCAGTACTTC
CSAGRRALYEQYF
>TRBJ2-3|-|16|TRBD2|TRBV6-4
TGTGCCAGCAGTGACAGAGCGGGAGACGGCACAGATACGCAGTATTTT
CASSDRAGDGTDTQYF
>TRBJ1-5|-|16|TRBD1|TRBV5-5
TGTGCCAGCAGCTTTAGGGACAGGGTGAGCAATCAGCCCCAGCATTTT
CASSFRDRVSNQPQHF
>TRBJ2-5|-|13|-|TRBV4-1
TGCGCCAGCAGCCAAGAGGGGCGTGAGACCCAGTACTTC
CASSQEGRETQYF
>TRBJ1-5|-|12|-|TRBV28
TGTGCCAGCAGTTTACTTATTCAGCCCCAGCATTTT
CASSLLIQPQHF
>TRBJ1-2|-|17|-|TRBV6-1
TGCGCCAGCAGTGAAGAGGGAGGGACTCGAATGGGCTATGGCTACACCTTC
CASSEEGGTRMGYGYTF
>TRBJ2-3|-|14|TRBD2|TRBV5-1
TGCGCCAGCAGCGGCAGCGGGGGGCCAGATACGCAGTATTTT
CASSGSGGPDTQYF
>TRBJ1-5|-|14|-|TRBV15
TGTGCCACCAGCAGAGAGGAATGGGGTCAGCCCCAGCATTTT
CATSREEWGQPQHF
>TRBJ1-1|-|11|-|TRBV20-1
TGCAGTGCTAGAGATTGGACTGAAGCTTTCTTT
CSARDWTEAFF
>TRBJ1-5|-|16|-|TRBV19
TGTGCCAGTAGTATAGGGGGAGGGGTGAACAATCAGCCCCAGCATTTT
CASSIGGGVNNQPQHF
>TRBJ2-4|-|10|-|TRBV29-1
TGCAGCGTTGGGGGAGACATTCAGTACTTC
CSVGGDIQYF
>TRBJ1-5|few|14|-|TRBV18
TGTGCCAGCTCCACACAAGACGCCAATCAGCCCCAGCATTTT
CASSTQDANQPQHF
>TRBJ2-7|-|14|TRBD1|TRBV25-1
TGTGCCAGCAGTAGGACAGGGGGACAGAACGAGCAGTACTTC
CASSRTGGQNEQYF
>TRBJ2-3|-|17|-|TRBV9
TGTGCCAGCAGCGTAGAGCCCTCCCAGGGGAGAATGAATACGCAGTATTTT
CASSVEPSQGRMNTQYF
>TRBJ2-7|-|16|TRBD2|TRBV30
TGTGCCTGGAGTGTACGGGGTAGCGGGGAGACCTACGAGCAGTACTTC
CAWSVRGSGETYEQYF
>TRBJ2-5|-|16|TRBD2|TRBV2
TGTGCCAGTGACCCTTACCTGGCGGGGGAACAAGAGACCCAGTACTTC
CASDPYLAGEQETQYF
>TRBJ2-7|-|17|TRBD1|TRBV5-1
TGCGCCAGCAGCTTTGGTAGGGGGACAGGGACCTTTTACGAGCAGTACTTC
CASSFGRGTGTFYEQYF
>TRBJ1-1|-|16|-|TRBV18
TGTGCCAGCTCACCAGGGGGCAGGGTGGGTGGCACTGAAGCTTTCTTT
CASSPGGRVGGTEAFF
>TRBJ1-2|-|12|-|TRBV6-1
TGTGCCAGCACCCTCAACCATCAGGGCTACACCTTC
CASTLNHQGYTF